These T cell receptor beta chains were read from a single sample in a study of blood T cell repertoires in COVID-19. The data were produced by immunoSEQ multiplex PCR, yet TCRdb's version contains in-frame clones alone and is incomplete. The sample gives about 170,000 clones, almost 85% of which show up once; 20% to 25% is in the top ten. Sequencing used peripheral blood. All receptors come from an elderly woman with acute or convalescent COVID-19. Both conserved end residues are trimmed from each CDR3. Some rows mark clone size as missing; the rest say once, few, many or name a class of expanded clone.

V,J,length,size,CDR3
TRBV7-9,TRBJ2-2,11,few,ASSRGNTGELF
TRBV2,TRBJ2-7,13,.,ASSDRGRQGVEQY
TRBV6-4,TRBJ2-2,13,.,ASSDSSRSSGELF
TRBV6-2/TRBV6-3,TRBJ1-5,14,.,ASSWRQGGSNQPQH
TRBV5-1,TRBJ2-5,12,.,ASSLFTSGETQY
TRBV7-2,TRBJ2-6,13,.,ASSPLETGANVLT
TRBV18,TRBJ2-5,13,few,ASSPGLSGEETQY
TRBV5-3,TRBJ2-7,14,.,ARSFLGRTGLREQY
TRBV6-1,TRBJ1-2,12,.,ASSEWGGAYGYT
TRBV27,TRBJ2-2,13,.,ASSPHGYGTGELF
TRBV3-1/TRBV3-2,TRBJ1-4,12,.,ASSQGTGNEKLF
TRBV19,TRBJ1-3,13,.,ASSVTGGSGNTIY
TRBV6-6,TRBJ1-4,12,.,ASSYARRGEKLF
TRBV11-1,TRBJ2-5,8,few,ASSGETQY
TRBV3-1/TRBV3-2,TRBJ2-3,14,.,ASSRPDRGEADTQY
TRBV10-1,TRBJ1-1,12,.,ASSVSRANTEAF
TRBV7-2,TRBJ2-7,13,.,ASSRGGQGPYEQY
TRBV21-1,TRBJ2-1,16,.,ASSKVKRAGPSNNEQF
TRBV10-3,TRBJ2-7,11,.,AIGGKQVDEQY
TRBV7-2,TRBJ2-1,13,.,ASSLDAGGPYEQF
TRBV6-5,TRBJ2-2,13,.,ASRPSDKPTGELF
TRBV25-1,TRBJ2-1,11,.,ASSALGAGEQF
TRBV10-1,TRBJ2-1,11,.,ASSDGPYNEQF
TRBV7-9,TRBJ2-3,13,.,ASSLGAGHTDTQY
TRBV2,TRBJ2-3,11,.,ASSVGATDTQY
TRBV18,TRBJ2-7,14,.,ASSPFLASGTYEQY
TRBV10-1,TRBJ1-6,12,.,ASRGDRVGSPLH
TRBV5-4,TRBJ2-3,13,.,ASSSGQGDTDTQY
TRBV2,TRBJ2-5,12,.,ASSSVLAEETQY
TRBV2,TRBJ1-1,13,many,ASSEWGQGARRAF
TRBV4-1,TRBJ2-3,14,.,ASSQAAGGGTDTQY
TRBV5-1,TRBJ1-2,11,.,ASSLDRAYGYT
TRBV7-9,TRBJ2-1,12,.,ASSLAGGVHEQF